Each of the 32 T cell receptor beta chains below was sequenced from the same sample in a study of regulatory T cells in long-lasting Graves disease. Indicated time point: persistent/refractory GD, antithyroid drugs over 5 years with positive TRAb. Generation of the TCR library employed RNA extracted from PBMCs. For TCR beta, libraries came from iRepertoire HTBI primers and Arm-PCR of CDR3 regions. TCRdb analysed the multiplex PCR reads with MiXCR anew, one entry per CDR3 protein. The sample consists of some 470,000 distinct CDR3 sequences, 20% to 25% of them appearing once. The sequences come from peripheral blood mononuclear cells (PBMCs), collected when the disease was refractory, from a patient treated with antithyroid drugs. Source of these receptors: a female donor with Graves disease.

This clonotype was recorded a few times. V gene TRBV5-1 combines with J gene TRBJ1-1; D is ambiguous. Trimming removed 2 bases at V and 2 bases at J, with 10 bases between. In germline, CDR1 is SGHRS, CDR2 YFSETQ. CDR3 length: 14 residues. This CDR3 is CASSFGPSNTEAFF. DNA for the CDR3: TGCGCCAGCAGCTTTGGGCCTTCTAACACTGAAGCTTTCTTT.

This clonotype was counted many times. CDR3 loop: CASSYTSRDYEQYF. CDR3 DNA sequence: TGTGCCAGCAGTTACACATCGCGGGACTACGAGCAGTACTTC. This chain connects TRBV6-5 to TRBJ2-7, with D possibly TRBD2 on 6 matching bases. Germline CDR1 reads MNHEY; CDR2 reads SVGAGI. V lost 2 bases and J lost 3, with 11 bases in between. The CDR3 is made up of 14 amino acids.

Comments on this clonotype: A single base separates this from a much larger clone, so it may be a read error. The chain joins TRBV3-1 to TRBJ2-7; no clear D. The CDR3 is made up of 11 amino acids. From germline, CDR1 is LGHDT and CDR2 YNNKEL (reference sequence). In DNA form, the CDR3 reads TGTGCCAGCAGCCAAGAACGAAAGCAGTGCTTC. Amino acids: CASSQERKQCF.

This clonotype was detected only a few times. This chain connects TRBV20-1 to TRBJ1-2, with D possibly TRBD1 on 6 matching bases. The V gene's germline CDR1 is DFQATT and CDR2 SNEGSKA (reference sequence). V was clipped by 1 base and J by 0 bases, with 12 bases between them. CDR3 length: 15 residues. In DNA form, the CDR3 reads TGCAGTGCTAGAGGGGGGGCTGATTCTAACTATGGCTACACCTTC. Residues: CSARGGADSNYGYTF.

This clonotype was recorded a few times. The chain employs TRBV5-1 and TRBJ1-1; possible D gene TRBD1, 5 bases. CDR1 is SGHRS and CDR2 is YFSETQ in the germline V gene. Trimming shortened V by 0 bases and J by 2 bases, and 14 bases separated the two germline ends. The CDR3 loop spans 16 amino acids. Here the CDR3 reads CASSLAPDRFNTEAFF. The DNA for the CDR3 is TGCGCCAGCAGCTTGGCTCCCGACAGATTTAACACTGAAGCTTTCTTT.

Note on this clonotype: With a much larger clone just one base away, this may be a read error. CDR3 bases: TGCAGTGCTAGAGCGACAGGGGGCGACGATAATTCACCCCCCCACTTT. Protein: CSARATGGDDNSPPHF. V and J are TRBV20-1 and TRBJ1-6, with 10 bases fitting TRBD1. The CDR3 is 16 amino acids. Germline values: CDR1 DFQATT, CDR2 SNEGSKA (reference sequence).

There are many counts of this clonotype. The gene calls are TRBV12-3 or TRBV12-4 and TRBJ1-1; tentatively, D is TRBD1 (6 bases). V lost 5 bases to trimming and J lost 1 base, with 11 bases between them. CDR3 length equals 14 residues. CDR3: CASSTQGSNTEAFF. In DNA form, the CDR3 reads TGTGCCAGCAGTACACAGGGATCGAACACTGAAGCTTTCTTT.

This clonotype came up a few times. Possible read error: a much larger clone is one base away. The rearrangement joins TRBV6-1 to TRBJ2-5; 8 nucleotides align to TRBD1. Germline V gene sequence: CDR1 MNHNS, CDR2 SASEGT. J lost 5 bases, V lost 2 bases, and 13 bases had no gene match. The CDR3 is 17 residues long. In DNA form, the CDR3 reads TGTGCCAGCAGTGAAATCGGACAGGGTGGGTCGGAGGAGACCCAGTACTTC. Its protein product is CASSEIGQGGSEETQYF.

This clonotype was detected many times. This rearrangement joins TRBV20-1 to TRBJ1-1; D is undetermined. V lost 5 bases and J lost 1, with 11 bases in between. This CDR3 has 13 residues. From germline, CDR1 is DFQATT and CDR2 SNEGSKA (reference sequence). This chain's CDR3 is CSARSYRNTEAFF. DNA for the CDR3: TGCAGTGCTCGATCTTACAGGAACACTGAAGCTTTCTTT.

J is TRBJ2-7 and V is TRBV4-2; D is undetermined. The germline V gene has CDR1 LGHNA and CDR2 YNFKEQ. The V end was cut by 0 bases, the J end by 2 bases, with 14 bases between. CDR3 length: 16 amino acids. DNA of the CDR3: TGTGCCAGCAGCCAAGAACTCGAACGGCAACCCTACGAGCAGTACTTC. This gives the protein CASSQELERQPYEQYF.

This clonotype was observed many times. J is TRBJ1-1 and V is TRBV6-1; 7 bases are shared with TRBD1. This CDR3 region has 15 residues. The trim removed 10 bases at V and 0 bases at J, leaving 11 bases unmatched. CDR1 and CDR2 from the germline V gene are MNHNS and SASEGT. CDR3: CAIFPGDRLNTEAFF. CDR3 DNA sequence: TGTGCCATCTTCCCGGGGGACAGATTGAACACTGAAGCTTTCTTT.

This clonotype appeared a few times. This chain connects TRBV6-7 to TRBJ1-2, with a weak D call TRBD1 (5 bases). TRBV6-7 belongs to the ORF category, with a function that is uncertain. The V end lost 1 base, the J end lost 8 bases, and 23 bases lay between the germline ends. The CDR3 is made up of 17 amino acids. This chain's CDR3 is CASSYFGTPPDLRGYTF. CDR3 in DNA: TGTGCCAGCAGTTACTTCGGGACCCCCCCGGATTTAAGGGGCTACACCTTC.

This clonotype was detected only a few times. This rearrangement joins TRBV20-1 to TRBJ1-5, with a weak D call TRBD1 (6 bases). This CDR3 has 14 amino acids. Germline V gene data show CDR1 as DFQATT and CDR2 as SNEGSKA (reference sequence). Trimming took off 7 bases at V and 3 bases at J, with 16 bases between the two ends. The CDR3 is CSVSRNRDNQPQHF. CDR3 bases: TGCAGTGTCAGCAGAAACAGGGACAATCAGCCCCAGCATTTT.

This clonotype occurred a few times. A junction boundary mismatches the germline segment, possibly from a read error. This chain uses TRBV7-2 with TRBJ2-7, with TRBD2 matching 9 bases. CDR1 is SGHTA and CDR2 is FQGNSA in the germline V gene. The CDR3 consists of 12 residues. The CDR3 DNA reads as TGTGCCAGCAGCACCCCCCCGGCTAGCGGGACGTTC. It is translated as CASSTPPASGTF.

This chain joins TRBV14 and TRBJ1-4, with 8 bases identical to TRBD1. Germline V CDR1 and CDR2: SGHDN, FVKESK. V dropped 5 bases and J dropped 5; count of bases not matched to a gene: 4. The CDR3 is made up of 14 amino acids. In nucleotides, the CDR3 is TGTGCCAGCAGCGGACAGGGAGGGAATGAAAAACTGTTTTTT. This sequence encodes CASSGQGGNEKLFF.

The rearrangement joins TRBV7-9 to TRBJ1-1; D is unclear. This CDR3 spans 14 amino acids. CDR1 is SEHNR and CDR2 is FQNEAQ in the germline V gene (reference sequence). V was clipped by 1 base and J by 3 bases, with 9 bases between them. Here the CDR3 reads CASSLDGYDTEAFF. CDR3 nucleotide sequence: TGTGCCAGCAGCTTAGATGGGTACGACACTGAAGCTTTCTTT. Supplemented by reference TRBV7-9 and TRBJ1-1, the full variable domain reads DTGVSQNPRHKITKRGQNVTFRCDPISEHNRLYWYRQTLGQGPEFLTYFQNEAQLEKSRLLSDRFSAERPKGSFSTLEIQRTEQGDSAMYLCASSLDGYDTEAFFGQGTRLTVV.

A few counts support this clonotype. The chain carries TRBV7-2 and TRBJ2-4, with unresolved D. CDR1 SGHTA and CDR2 FQGNSA come from the germline V gene. The CDR3 runs to 15 residues. V lost 5 bases to trimming and J lost 5 bases, with 16 bases between them. The CDR3 loop is CASSPRWAAQNIQYF. CDR3 nucleotides: TGTGCCAGCAGCCCACGTTGGGCGGCACAAAACATTCAGTACTTC.

This clonotype was detected only once. This may be a read error: a much more frequent sequence differs by one nucleotide. The chain uses TRBV28 and TRBJ2-7; the D gene is possibly TRBD1 (7 bases). Looked up from germline, CDR1 is MDHEN and CDR2 is SYDVKM. This CDR3 region has 15 residues. CDR3 sequence: CASSFEEGALHDQYF. Here the CDR3 DNA reads TGTGCCAGCAGTTTTGAGGAGGGGGCGCTTCACGACCAGTACTTC.

At least ten counts were recorded for this clonotype. The chain has TRBV7-2 and TRBJ2-5; 16 bases map to TRBD2. Germline-derived CDR1 and CDR2 are SGHTA and FQGNSA. The CDR3 is made up of 19 amino acids. The trim removed 1 base at V and 5 bases at J, leaving 10 bases unmatched. CDR3 sequence (DNA): TGTGCCAGCAGCTTAGAGGGACTAGCGGGAGGGGGCTGGGGGGAGACCCAGTACTTC. Amino acid sequence: CASSLEGLAGGGWGETQYF.

This clonotype appeared many times. V and J are TRBV6-2 or TRBV6-3 and TRBJ1-5, with 8 bases identical to TRBD1. Germline CDR1 reads MNHEY; CDR2 reads SVGEGT. The CDR3 runs to 15 residues. J was trimmed by 0 bases and V by 6 bases; bases with no gene match: 4. The CDR3 DNA is TGTGCCAGCAGACAGGGGGATTATAGCAATCAGCCCCAGCATTTT. This sequence encodes CASRQGDYSNQPQHF.

This clonotype occurred many times. The chain combines TRBV28 with TRBJ2-5, with TRBD1 matching 8 bases. V lost 5 bases and J lost 3; bases outside the gene matches: 11. Germline CDR1 MDHEN, CDR2 SYDVKM. The CDR3 consists of 16 residues. CDR3: CASSKNRWTGKETQYF. The CDR3 region has the DNA TGTGCCAGCAGTAAAAACAGATGGACAGGGAAAGAGACCCAGTACTTC.

The chain joins TRBV15 to TRBJ1-3; perhaps TRBD1 as D (5 bases). The germline V and J ends were trimmed by 5 bases and 4 bases, with 24 bases remaining between them. The CDR3 extends over 18 amino acids. Germline lookup yields CDR1 LNHNV and CDR2 YYDKDF (reference sequence). CDR3 region: CATSSPEDMGRTGNTIYF. The CDR3 DNA is TGTGCCACCAGCTCCCCGGAGGATATGGGACGGACGGGAAACACCATATATTTT.

The table lists this clonotype with a few counts. V gene TRBV27 combines with J gene TRBJ1-6, with D maybe TRBD1 (5 bases). CDR3 length equals 14 residues. The germline CDR1 and CDR2 sequences are MNHEY and SMNVEV (reference sequence). V lost 3 bases and J lost 9, with 12 bases in between. This chain's CDR3 is CASSFQGPGSPLHF. In nucleotides, the CDR3 is TGTGCCAGCAGTTTCCAGGGCCCGGGTTCACCCCTCCACTTT.

At least ten counts were recorded for this clonotype. The chain combines TRBV28 with TRBJ1-1; TRBD1 is a possible D gene (5 bases). Per the germline V gene, CDR1 is MDHEN and CDR2 is SYDVKM. With 8 bases removed from V and 0 bases from J, the gap between germline ends came to 16 bases. CDR3 length: 15 amino acids. The CDR3 loop is CASLPTGEMNTEAFF. Written as DNA, the CDR3 is TGTGCCAGCCTTCCCACAGGAGAAATGAACACTGAAGCTTTCTTT.

This clonotype was seen ten or more times. The V gene is TRBV3-1, the J gene TRBJ2-7, with D maybe TRBD1 (6 bases). Per the germline V gene, CDR1 is LGHDT and CDR2 is YNNKEL (reference sequence). V was pared by 1 base and J by 5 bases, with 12 bases between. The CDR3 spans 14 residues. The CDR3 DNA is TGTGCCAGCAGCCAAGGGTCGTGGGGGCACGAGCAGTACTTC. Translating it yields CASSQGSWGHEQYF.

This clonotype was detected many times. The rearrangement links TRBV7-2 to TRBJ2-5; 8 nucleotides align to TRBD2. CDR3 size: 15 residues. Per germline, CDR1 SGHTA and CDR2 FQGNSA. Trimming removed 3 bases from V and 1 base from J; junction bases left unmatched: 4. This chain's CDR3 is CASSFVRGGQETQYF. CDR3 DNA sequence: TGTGCCAGCAGCTTCGTACGGGGGGGCCAAGAGACCCAGTACTTC.

Many counts were recorded for this clonotype. This sequence joins TRBV6-1 and TRBJ2-7; 11 nucleotides match TRBD1. Looked up from germline, CDR1 is MNHNS and CDR2 is SASEGT. V shed 6 bases and J 4 bases; nucleotides not matched to a gene: 8. The CDR3 sequence is 15 residues long. The CDR3 nucleotides read TGTGCCAGCAGCCCCGTCGGGACAGGGGGGTACGAGCAGTACTTC. This sequence encodes CASSPVGTGGYEQYF.

This sequence joins TRBV20-1 and TRBJ1-6, with D unclear. Germline V gene sequence: CDR1 DFQATT, CDR2 SNEGSKA (reference sequence). The CDR3 consists of 10 residues. This CDR3 is CSPGNSPLHF. In nucleotides, the CDR3 is TGCAGCCCGGGGAATTCACCCCTCCACTTT.

This clonotype was detected many times. The chain links TRBV24-1 to TRBJ1-5; possibly TRBD1 for D (5 bases). V was pared by 2 bases and J by 9 bases, with 16 bases between. Germline V gene lookup returns CDR1 KGHDR and CDR2 SFDVKD. The CDR3 spans 15 residues. The CDR3 protein is CATSDSGTDPGPQHF. DNA for the CDR3: TGTGCCACCAGTGATTCCGGGACTGATCCGGGGCCCCAGCATTTT.

This clonotype was seen repeatedly, ten times or more. The V and J genes are TRBV28 and TRBJ2-7; D may be TRBD1 (6 bases). CDR3 size: 12 residues. Deletions cut 4 bases from V and 4 bases from J, with 8 bases between. Germline V gene data show CDR1 as MDHEN and CDR2 as SYDVKM. The CDR3 DNA reads TGTGCCAGCAGTTGGACAGAATACGAGCAGTACTTC. Amino acid sequence: CASSWTEYEQYF.

V usage is TRBV3-1 and J usage is TRBJ1-2; no reliable D call. Germline CDR1 is LGHDT and CDR2 is YNNKEL (reference sequence). V was pared by 0 bases and J by 6 bases, with 11 bases between. The CDR3 is 14 amino acids. In DNA form, the CDR3 reads TGTGCCAGCAGCCAAGATTCGGTAAGGAATGGCTACACCTTC. It specifies CASSQDSVRNGYTF.

This clonotype was seen only a few times. J is TRBJ2-1 and V is TRBV28, with 8 bases fitting TRBD2. Trimming removed 2 bases from V and 9 bases from J; junction bases left unmatched: 9. This CDR3 has 15 residues. The germline CDR1 and CDR2 sequences are MDHEN and SYDVKM. The CDR3 nucleotides read TGTGCCAGCAGTTTAAGTCTCGGTCGGGGGGGTGAGCAGTTCTTC. It codes for CASSLSLGRGGEQFF.